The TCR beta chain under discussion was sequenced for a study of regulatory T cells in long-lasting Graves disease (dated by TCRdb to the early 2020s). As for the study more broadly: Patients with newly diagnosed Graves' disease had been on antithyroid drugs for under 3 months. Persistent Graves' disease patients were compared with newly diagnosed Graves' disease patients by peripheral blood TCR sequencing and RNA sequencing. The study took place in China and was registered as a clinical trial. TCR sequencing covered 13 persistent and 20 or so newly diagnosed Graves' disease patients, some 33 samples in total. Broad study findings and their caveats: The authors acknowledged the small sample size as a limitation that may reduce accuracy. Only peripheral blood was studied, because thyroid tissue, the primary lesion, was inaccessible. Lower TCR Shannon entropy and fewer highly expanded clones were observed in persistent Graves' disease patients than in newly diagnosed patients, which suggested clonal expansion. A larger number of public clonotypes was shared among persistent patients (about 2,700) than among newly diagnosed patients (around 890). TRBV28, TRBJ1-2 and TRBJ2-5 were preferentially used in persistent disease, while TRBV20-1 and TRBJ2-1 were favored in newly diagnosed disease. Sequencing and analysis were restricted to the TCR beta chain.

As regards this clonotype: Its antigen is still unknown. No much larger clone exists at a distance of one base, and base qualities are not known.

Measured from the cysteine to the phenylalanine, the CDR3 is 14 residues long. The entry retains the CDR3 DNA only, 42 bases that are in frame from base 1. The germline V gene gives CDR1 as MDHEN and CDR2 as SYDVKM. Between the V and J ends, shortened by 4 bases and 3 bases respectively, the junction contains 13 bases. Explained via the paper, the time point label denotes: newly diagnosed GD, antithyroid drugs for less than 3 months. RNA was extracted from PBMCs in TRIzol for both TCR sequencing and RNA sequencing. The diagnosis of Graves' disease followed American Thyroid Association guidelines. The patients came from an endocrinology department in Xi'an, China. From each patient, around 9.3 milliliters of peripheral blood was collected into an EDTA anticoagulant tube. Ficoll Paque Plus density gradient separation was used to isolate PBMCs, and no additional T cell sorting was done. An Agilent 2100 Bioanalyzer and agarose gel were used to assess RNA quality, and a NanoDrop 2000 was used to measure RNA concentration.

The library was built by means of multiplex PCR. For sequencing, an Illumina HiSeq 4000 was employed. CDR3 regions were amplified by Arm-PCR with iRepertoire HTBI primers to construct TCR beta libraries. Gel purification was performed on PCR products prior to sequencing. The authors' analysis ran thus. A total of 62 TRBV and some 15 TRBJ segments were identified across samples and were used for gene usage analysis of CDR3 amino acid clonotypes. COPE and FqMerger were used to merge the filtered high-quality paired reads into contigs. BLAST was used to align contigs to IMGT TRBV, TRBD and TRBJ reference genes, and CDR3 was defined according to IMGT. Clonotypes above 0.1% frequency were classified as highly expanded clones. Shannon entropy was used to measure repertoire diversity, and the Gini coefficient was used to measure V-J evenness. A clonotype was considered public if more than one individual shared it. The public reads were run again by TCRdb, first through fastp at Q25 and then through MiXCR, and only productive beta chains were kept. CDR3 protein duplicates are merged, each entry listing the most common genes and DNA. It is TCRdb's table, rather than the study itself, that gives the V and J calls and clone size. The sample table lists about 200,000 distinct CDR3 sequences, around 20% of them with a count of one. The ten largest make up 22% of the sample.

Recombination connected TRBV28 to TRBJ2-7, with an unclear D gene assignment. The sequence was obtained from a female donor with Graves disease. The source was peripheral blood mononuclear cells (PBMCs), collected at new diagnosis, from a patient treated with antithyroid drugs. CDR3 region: CASSSRATYYEQYF. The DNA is TGTGCCAGCAGTTCCCGGGCCACCTACTACGAGCAGTACTTC.